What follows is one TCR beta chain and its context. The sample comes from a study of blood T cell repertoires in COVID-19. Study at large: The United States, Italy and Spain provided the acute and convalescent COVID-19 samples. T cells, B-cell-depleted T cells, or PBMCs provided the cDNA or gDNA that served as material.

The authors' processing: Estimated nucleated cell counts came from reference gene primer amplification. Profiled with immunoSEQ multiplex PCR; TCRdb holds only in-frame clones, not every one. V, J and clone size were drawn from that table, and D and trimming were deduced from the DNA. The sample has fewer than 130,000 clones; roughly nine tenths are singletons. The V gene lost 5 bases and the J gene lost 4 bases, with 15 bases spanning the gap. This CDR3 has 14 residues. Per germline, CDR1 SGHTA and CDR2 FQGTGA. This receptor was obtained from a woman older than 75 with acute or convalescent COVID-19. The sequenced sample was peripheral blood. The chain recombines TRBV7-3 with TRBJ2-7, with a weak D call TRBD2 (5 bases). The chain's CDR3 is CASSPVSLAYEQYF. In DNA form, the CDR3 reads TGTGCCAGCAGCCCCGTGTCGCTAGCTTACGAGCAGTACTTC.